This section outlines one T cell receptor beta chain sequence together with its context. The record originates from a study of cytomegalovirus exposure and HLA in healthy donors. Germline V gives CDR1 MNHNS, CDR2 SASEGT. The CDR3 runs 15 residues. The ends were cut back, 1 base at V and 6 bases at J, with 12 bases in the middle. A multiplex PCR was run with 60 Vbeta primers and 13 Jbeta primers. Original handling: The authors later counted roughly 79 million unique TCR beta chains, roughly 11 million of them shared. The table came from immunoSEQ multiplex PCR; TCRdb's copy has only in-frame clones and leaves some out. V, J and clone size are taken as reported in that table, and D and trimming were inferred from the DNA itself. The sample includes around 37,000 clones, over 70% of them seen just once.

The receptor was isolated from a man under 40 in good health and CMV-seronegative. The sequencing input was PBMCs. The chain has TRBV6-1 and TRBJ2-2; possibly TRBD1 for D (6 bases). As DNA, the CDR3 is TGTGCCAGCAGTGAAGAGAGAGGGGGAGCCGGGGAGCTGTTTTTT. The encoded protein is CASSEERGGAGELFF.